Detailed here is one T cell receptor (beta chain). Its antigen is as yet unknown. Trimming removed 6 bases at V and 4 bases at J, with 12 bases between. The CDR3 totals 13 residues. The germline gives CDR1 SNHLY, CDR2 FYNNEI. This record belongs to a study of cytomegalovirus exposure and HLA in healthy donors. On the study more broadly: It was reported in a later analysis that the same platform had been used for the 120 validation repertoires as for the 666 first-cohort repertoires. Study-level points and caveats: Reports showed the classifier diagnosing cytomegalovirus status with high specificity and sensitivity. The investigators catalogued 150 to 200 TCR beta chains as cytomegalovirus-associated.

Clones were sequenced by immunoSEQ multiplex PCR, and TCRdb holds only the in-frame ones, with some missing. Of 100,000 to 150,000 clones listed, 89% were seen once; the top ten hold around 1.2%. The donors were members of the validation cohort, which comprised 120 subjects and was separate from the first cohort of 670 or so subjects. The TCR was taken from a woman aged 18-29 years in good health and CMV-seronegative. Material: PBMCs. The chain joins TRBV2 to TRBJ1-1; tentatively, D is TRBD1 (5 bases). The CDR3 bases are TGTGCCAGCAGGGAATTAGGGGCCACTGAAGCTTTCTTT. Translation: CASRELGATEAFF.